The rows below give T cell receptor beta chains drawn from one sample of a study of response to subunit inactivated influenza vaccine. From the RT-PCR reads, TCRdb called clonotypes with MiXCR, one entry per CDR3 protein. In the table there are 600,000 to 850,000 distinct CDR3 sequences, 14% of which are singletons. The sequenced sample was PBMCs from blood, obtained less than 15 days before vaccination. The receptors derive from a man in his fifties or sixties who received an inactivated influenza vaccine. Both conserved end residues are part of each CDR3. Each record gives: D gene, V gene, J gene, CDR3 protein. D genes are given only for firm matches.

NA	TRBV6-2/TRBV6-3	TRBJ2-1	CASSYVNNEQFF
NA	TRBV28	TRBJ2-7	CASSLFPVGAYEQYF
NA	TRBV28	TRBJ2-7	CASSSLVRQYF
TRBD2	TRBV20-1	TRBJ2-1	CSARDPGTRKTYSYNEQFF
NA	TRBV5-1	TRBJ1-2	CASSLERDYGYTF
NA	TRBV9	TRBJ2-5	CASSVRDVRETQYF
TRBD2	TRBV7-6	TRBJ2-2	CASSPGLAGGPNTGELFF
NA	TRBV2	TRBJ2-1	CASSALGAGNEQFF
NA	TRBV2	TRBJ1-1	CASSGGAGTEAFF
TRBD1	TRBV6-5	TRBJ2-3	CASSYSGRGLSDTQYF
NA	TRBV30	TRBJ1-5	CAAGGSQQPQHF
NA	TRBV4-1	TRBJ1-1	CASSLGGGRSRNTEAFF
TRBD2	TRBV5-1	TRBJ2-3	CASSWREATDTQYF
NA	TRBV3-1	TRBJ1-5	CASSQVPDNQPQHF
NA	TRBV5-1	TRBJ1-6	CASSPGRRYNSPLHF
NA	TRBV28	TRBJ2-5	CASRLDGTQYF
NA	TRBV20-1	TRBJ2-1	CSAPRGFEQFF
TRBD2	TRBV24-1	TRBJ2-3	CATSAGGRADTQYF
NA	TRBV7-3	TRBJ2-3	CASSLTRADTQYF
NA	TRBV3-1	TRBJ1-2	CASSQDLYVYGYTF
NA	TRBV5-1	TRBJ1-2	CASSLEASYGYTF
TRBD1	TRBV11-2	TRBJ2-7	CASSPHLTGAYEQYF
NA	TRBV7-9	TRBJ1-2	CASSLAGSGYTF
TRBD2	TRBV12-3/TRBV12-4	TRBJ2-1	CASNPSGILTTEQFF
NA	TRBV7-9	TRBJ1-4	CASTQARGNEKLFF
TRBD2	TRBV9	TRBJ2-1	CASSGPGLGSYNEQFF
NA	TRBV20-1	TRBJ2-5	CSAGGGMETQYF
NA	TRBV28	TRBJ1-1	CASSLIGGREGTEAFF
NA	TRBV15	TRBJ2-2	CATSRSRTGELFF
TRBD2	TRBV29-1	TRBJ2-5	CSVERLAGGRETQYF
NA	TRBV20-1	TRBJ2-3	CSARVPGTDTQYF
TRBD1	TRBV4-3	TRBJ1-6	CASSQEGTAAQGALHF
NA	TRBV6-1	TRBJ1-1	CASSEYVFSTTEAFF
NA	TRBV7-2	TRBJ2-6	CASSNSGSGANVLTF
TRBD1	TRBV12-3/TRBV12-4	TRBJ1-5	CASSFKGAVQPQHF
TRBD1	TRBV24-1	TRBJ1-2	CATSPGQSYGYTF
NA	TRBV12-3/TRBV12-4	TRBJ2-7	CASSFGGYLLSYEQYF
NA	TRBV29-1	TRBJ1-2	CSVSQRNYGYTF
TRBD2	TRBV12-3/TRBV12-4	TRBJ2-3	CASNNRGGPDTQYF
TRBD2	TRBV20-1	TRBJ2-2	CSARDPRTSGTWELFF
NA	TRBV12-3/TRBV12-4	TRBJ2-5	CASSYGTTMRETQYF
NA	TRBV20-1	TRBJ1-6	CSARPGLSVLHF
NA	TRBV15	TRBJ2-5	CATPAAQETQYF
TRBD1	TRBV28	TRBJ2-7	CASRPRQGGYEQYF
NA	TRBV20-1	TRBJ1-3	CSASTAGAGNTIYF
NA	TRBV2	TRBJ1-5	CASKETATSGQPQHF
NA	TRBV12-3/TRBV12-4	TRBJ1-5	CASSSPGGLSNQPQHF
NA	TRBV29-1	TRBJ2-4	CSVESGGPAKNIQYF
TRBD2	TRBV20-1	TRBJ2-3	CSASRTSGSADTQYF
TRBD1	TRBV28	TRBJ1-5	CASSLPGQHSNQPQHF
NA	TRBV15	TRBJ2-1	CATSRDLSSYNEQFF
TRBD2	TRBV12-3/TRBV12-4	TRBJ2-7	CASNRGGPYEQYF
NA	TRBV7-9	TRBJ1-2	CASSFEGISYGYTF
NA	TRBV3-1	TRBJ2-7	CASSPRGTGSYEQYF